The 24 T cell receptor beta chains reported below all come from one sample, sequenced in a study of T cell responses to AZD1222 COVID-19 vaccine. The data were produced by immunoSEQ multiplex PCR, yet TCRdb's version contains in-frame clones alone and is incomplete. The sample carries about 150,000 clones, about 91% recorded once. The material was peripheral blood, obtained on day 0 of AZD1222 vaccination. The receptors shown here come from an adult in good health.

The rearrangement uses TRBV4-1 and TRBJ1-4; TRBD1 might be the D (5 bases). The CDR3 covers 17 residues. Germline V gene sequence: CDR1 MGHRA, CDR2 YSYEKL. V lost 4 bases, J lost 5 bases, and 20 bases lay in between. The CDR3 DNA reads as TGCGCCAGCAGCCCAAGAGTTGAGGGGATATCAAATGAAAAACTGTTTTTT. Its translation: CASSPRVEGISNEKLFF.

This clone was observed a single time. The chain couples TRBV20-1 to TRBJ2-5, with 8 positions matching TRBD2. This CDR3 has 11 residues. The germline V gene encodes CDR1 DFQATT and CDR2 SNEGSKA (reference sequence). The CDR3 bases are TGCAGCGGGGGGGAACAAGAGACCCAGTACTTC. Its protein is CSGGEQETQYF.

The V and J genes are TRBV2 and TRBJ2-5; D uncertain. The CDR3 extends over 16 amino acids. Trimming left V 1 base short and J 1 base short, with 13 bases between. From germline, CDR1 is SNHLY and CDR2 FYNNEI. The CDR3 bases are TGTGCCAGCAGTGAAGGGTCAGCCAGTACCCAAGAGACCCAGTACTTC. Protein: CASSEGSASTQETQYF.

The J gene is TRBJ2-3, the V gene TRBV7-9, with D possibly TRBD1 on 6 matching bases. Germline values: CDR1 SEHNR, CDR2 FQNEAQ (reference sequence). The CDR3 consists of 15 residues. The V gene lost 2 bases and the J gene lost 0 bases, with 9 bases spanning the gap. In nucleotides, the CDR3 is TGTGCCAGCAGCTTAAGCCAGGGGAGCACAGATACGCAGTATTTT. Translated: CASSLSQGSTDTQYF.

The V call is TRBV5-4, the J call TRBJ1-5; TRBD1 agrees at 10 bases. J gave up 4 bases and V 4 bases, and 5 bases lay outside the gene matches. Germline V gives CDR1 SGHNT, CDR2 YYREEE (reference sequence). This CDR3 is 15 amino acids long. In DNA form, the CDR3 reads TGTGCCAGCAGCCAGGACAGGGGGTTTAATCAGCCCCAGCATTTT. This gives the protein CASSQDRGFNQPQHF.

V is TRBV11-2 and J is TRBJ1-1, with D uncertain. V shed 3 bases and J shed 6 bases, with 8 bases lying between them. CDR1 is SGHAT, CDR2 FQNNGV, per germline. The CDR3 extends over 12 amino acids. The CDR3 spells CASSFVMAEAFF. CDR3 sequence (DNA): TGTGCCAGCAGCTTTGTCATGGCTGAAGCTTTCTTT.

This chain connects TRBV19 to TRBJ2-7; TRBD1 is a possible D gene (5 bases). The germline gives CDR1 LNHDA, CDR2 SQIVND (reference sequence). This CDR3 spans 14 amino acids. Trimming removed 1 base from V and 5 bases from J, with 12 bases in between. CDR3 sequence: CASSIGTRANEQYF. CDR3 DNA: TGTGCCAGTAGTATAGGGACCAGGGCCAACGAGCAGTACTTC.

This rearrangement joins TRBV27 to TRBJ2-7, with 8 bases fitting TRBD1. The CDR3 spans 13 residues. V was pared by 8 bases and J by 2 bases, with 5 bases of the junction left unmatched. Germline V gives CDR1 MNHEY, CDR2 SMNVEV (reference sequence). CDR3 sequence: CASEGQGTYEQYF. The CDR3 coding sequence is TGTGCCAGCGAAGGACAGGGCACCTACGAGCAGTACTTC.

The gene calls are TRBV6-6 and TRBJ2-2; the D gene is possibly TRBD2 (7 bases). The CDR3 contains 15 residues. Germline values: CDR1 MNHNY, CDR2 SVGAGI (reference sequence). V lost 6 bases and J 7 bases, leaving 18 bases between the germline ends. The CDR3 DNA reads TGTGCCAGCAGCCCTATGGGGGGGGCTATCGGGGAGCTGTTTTTT. Its protein is CASSPMGGAIGELFF.

The chain recombines TRBV25-1 with TRBJ2-1; 10 nucleotides match TRBD1. V shed 4 bases and J 5 bases; nucleotides not matched to a gene: 8. The CDR3 contains 16 residues. Germline CDR1 MGHDK, CDR2 SYGVNS. The CDR3 sequence: CASSAQLGQGNNEQFF. The CDR3 coding sequence is TGTGCCAGCAGTGCCCAGTTGGGACAGGGGAACAATGAGCAGTTCTTC.

The chain joins TRBV18 to TRBJ1-5; D might be TRBD1 (5 bases). Germline loops: CDR1 KGHSH, CDR2 LQKENI. Deletions cut 4 bases from V and 0 bases from J, with 13 bases between. The CDR3 runs to 16 residues. The CDR3 region has the DNA TGTGCCAGCTCACTATCACAGGTTCGTAGCAATCAGCCCCAGCATTTT. Translated: CASSLSQVRSNQPQHF.

This clone was found once. The gene calls are TRBV5-5 and TRBJ2-5; 7 bases agree with TRBD2. Trimming took 2 bases from V and 7 from J; bases not matched to a gene: 5. The CDR3 sequence is 13 residues long. CDR1 and CDR2 from the germline V gene are SGHKS and YYEKEE (reference sequence). This CDR3 reads CASSFTREGTQYF. CDR3 nucleotide sequence: TGTGCCAGCAGCTTCACCAGGGAGGGGACCCAGTACTTC. Using reference TRBV5-5 and TRBJ2-5 for the parts outside the CDR3, the full variable domain is DAGVTQSPTHLIKTRGQQVTLRCSPISGHKSVSWYQQVLGQGPQFIFQYYEKEERGRGNFPDRFSARQFPNYSSELNVNALLLGDSALYLCASSFTREGTQYFGPGTRLLVL.

The table lists this clone with a few counts. The genes are TRBV19 and TRBJ1-6, with 8 bases aligning to TRBD1. Germline values: CDR1 LNHDA, CDR2 SQIVND (reference sequence). CDR3 length: 14 residues. The ends lost 6 bases at V and 5 bases at J; junction bases unmatched: 3. The CDR3, as DNA: TGTGCCAGTAGCGACAGGGGAAATAATTCACCCCTCCACTTT. Translating it yields CASSDRGNNSPLHF.

As DNA, the CDR3 is TGCGCCAGCAGTGAGAGAGGGACTAGCGGGGGGAGGGGTACGCAGTATTTT. Residues: CASSERGTSGGRGTQYF. The chain uses TRBV10-2 and TRBJ2-3; 15 bases agree with TRBD2. Germline CDR1 WSHSY, CDR2 SAAADI. J gave up 8 bases and V 2 bases, and 8 bases lay outside the gene matches. The CDR3 extends over 17 amino acids.

The J gene is TRBJ2-7, the V gene TRBV18, with 9 bases fitting TRBD1. Germline loops: CDR1 KGHSH, CDR2 LQKENI. V shed 0 bases and J 5 bases; nucleotides not matched to a gene: 8. The CDR3 loop spans 16 amino acids. CDR3 DNA: TGTGCCAGCTCACCACCGCTTTCGGACAGGGGCGACGAGCAGTACTTC. Its translation is CASSPPLSDRGDEQYF.

The V and J genes are TRBV18 and TRBJ2-7, with TRBD1 identical over 10 bases. V shed 8 bases and J 6 bases; nucleotides not matched to a gene: 7. Germline V gene data show CDR1 as KGHSH and CDR2 as LQKENI. The CDR3 sequence is 13 residues long. The CDR3 nucleotides read TGTGCCAGCCGTGGACAGGGGGTGCTCGAGCAGTACTTC. Protein sequence: CASRGQGVLEQYF.

The chain couples TRBV5-1 to TRBJ1-5; D may be TRBD1 (5 bases). Trimming pared 0 bases from V and 5 bases from J, leaving 6 bases between. The CDR3 runs 13 residues. Germline V lookup: CDR1 SGHRS, CDR2 YFSETQ. The DNA for the CDR3 is TGCGCCAGCAGCTTGGGACAGTATCAGCCCCAGCATTTT. This translates into CASSLGQYQPQHF. Variable domain in full (rest from reference TRBV5-1 and TRBJ1-5): KAGVTQTPRYLIKTRGQQVTLSCSPISGHRSVSWYQQTPGQGLQFLFEYFSETQRNKGNFPGRFSGRQFSNSRSEMNVSTLELGDSALYLCASSLGQYQPQHFGDGTRLSIL.

The chain joins TRBV7-9 to TRBJ1-4; 9 bases align to TRBD1. Germline V gives CDR1 SEHNR, CDR2 FQNEAQ (reference sequence). The J segment lost 3 bases and the V segment lost 5 bases, leaving 13 bases of the junction unmatched. This CDR3 contains 18 residues. The CDR3 DNA sequence: TGTGCCAGCAGCGTCGGGACAGGGAATTTTGTAGCTAATGAAAAACTGTTTTTT. It is translated as CASSVGTGNFVANEKLFF.

The rearrangement uses TRBV19 and TRBJ2-2; D unclear. V was trimmed by 9 bases and J by 6 bases, leaving 17 bases between them. This CDR3 spans 14 amino acids. Germline V lookup: CDR1 LNHDA, CDR2 SQIVND (reference sequence). CDR3 sequence: CASRTANRAGELFF. The CDR3 coding sequence is TGTGCCAGCCGGACGGCGAATCGGGCCGGGGAGCTGTTTTTT.

V and J are TRBV7-9 and TRBJ1-4; 7 bases map to TRBD1. The J segment lost 0 bases and the V segment lost 6 bases, leaving 4 bases of the junction unmatched. The CDR3 consists of 15 residues. Germline V gives CDR1 SEHNR, CDR2 FQNEAQ (reference sequence). CDR3 DNA sequence: TGTGCCAGCAGACCTACAGGGGCAACTAATGAAAAACTGTTTTTT. This codes for CASRPTGATNEKLFF.

This chain uses TRBV19 with TRBJ1-5; D is uncertain. V was pared by 3 bases and J by 2 bases, with 5 bases between. Per germline, CDR1 LNHDA and CDR2 SQIVND (reference sequence). The CDR3 extends over 13 amino acids. CDR3 nucleotide sequence: TGTGCCAGTAGTATTCCGGGCAATCAGCCCCAGCATTTT. It translates to CASSIPGNQPQHF.

The chain links TRBV7-2 to TRBJ1-2; TRBD1 matches at 7 bases. The germline CDR1 and CDR2 sequences are SGHTA and FQGNSA. The CDR3 loop spans 15 amino acids. J gave up 4 bases and V 4 bases, and 9 bases lay outside the gene matches. For the CDR3, the DNA is TGTGCCAGCAGCTCCCGACAGGGTGGGGGCTATGGCTACACCTTC. Its protein product is CASSSRQGGGYGYTF.

This sequence joins TRBV6-5 and TRBJ2-3; 9 bases line up with TRBD2. CDR1 MNHEY and CDR2 SVGAGI come from the germline V gene. V dropped 7 bases and J dropped 2; count of bases not matched to a gene: 7. CDR3 length equals 15 residues. The CDR3 spells CASIHLAGSTDTQYF. The DNA of the CDR3 is TGTGCCAGCATTCATCTAGCGGGGTCCACAGATACGCAGTATTTT.

V and J are TRBV7-9 and TRBJ2-5, with 9 bases fitting TRBD1. The junction had 7 bases not matched to a gene; V was cut back by 3 bases and J by 2 bases. CDR1 SEHNR and CDR2 FQNEAQ come from the germline V gene (reference sequence). The CDR3 totals 16 residues. CDR3 in amino acids: CASSFLPGQGQETQYF. CDR3 coding DNA: TGTGCCAGCAGCTTTTTACCAGGACAGGGGCAAGAGACCCAGTACTTC.